The 4 T cell receptor beta chains given below trace back to one sample, sequenced in a study of shared clonotypes between healthy human individuals. The table came from immunoSEQ multiplex PCR; TCRdb's copy has only in-frame clones and leaves some out. The table has approximately 980,000 clones, 70% to 85% seen once; the top ten hold around 1.4%. The sample comprised memory CD4+ T cells sorted from blood. Subset in this sample: CD45RA-negative fraction. The receptors shown here come from a man younger than 35 in good health.

The V call is TRBV5-1, the J call TRBJ2-6, with D possibly being TRBD1 (6 bases). Germline CDR1 and CDR2: SGHRS and YFSETQ. V gave up 7 bases and J gave up 0 bases, with 20 bases separating them. CDR3 length equals 18 residues. For the CDR3, the DNA is TGCGCCAGCCGTATGTCCACAGGGACGGTCTCTGGGGCCAACGTCCTGACTTTC. It yields the protein CASRMSTGTVSGANVLTF.

The rearrangement links TRBV19 to TRBJ1-1, with 12 bases fitting TRBD1. The CDR3 is 17 amino acids. V shed 7 bases, J shed 6 bases, and the junction held 15 bases outside the gene matches. Germline values: CDR1 LNHDA, CDR2 SQIVND (reference sequence). The CDR3 sequence: CASNNKMPGQGASEAFF. The CDR3 nucleotides are TGTGCCAGTAATAATAAAATGCCGGGACAGGGGGCCTCTGAAGCTTTCTTT.

V gene TRBV5-1 combines with J gene TRBJ2-3; unclear D gene. Germline V gene data show CDR1 as SGHRS and CDR2 as YFSETQ. CDR3 size: 16 residues. V lost 0 bases, J lost 3 bases, and 14 bases lay in between. The CDR3 coding sequence is TGCGCCAGCAGCTTGGGGGTCGGCGGAGCGACAGATACGCAGTATTTT. Translated, it gives CASSLGVGGATDTQYF.

This clone was seen a handful of times. The V gene is TRBV10-3, the J gene TRBJ1-1; TRBD1 aligns across 8 bases. V was clipped by 8 bases and J by 1 base; unmatched bases: 9. Germline values: CDR1 ENHRY, CDR2 SYGVKD. This CDR3 is built from 15 residues. Here the CDR3 reads CAIVAGGTGNTEAFF. The CDR3 region has the DNA TGTGCCATCGTCGCTGGCGGGACAGGGAACACTGAAGCTTTCTTT.